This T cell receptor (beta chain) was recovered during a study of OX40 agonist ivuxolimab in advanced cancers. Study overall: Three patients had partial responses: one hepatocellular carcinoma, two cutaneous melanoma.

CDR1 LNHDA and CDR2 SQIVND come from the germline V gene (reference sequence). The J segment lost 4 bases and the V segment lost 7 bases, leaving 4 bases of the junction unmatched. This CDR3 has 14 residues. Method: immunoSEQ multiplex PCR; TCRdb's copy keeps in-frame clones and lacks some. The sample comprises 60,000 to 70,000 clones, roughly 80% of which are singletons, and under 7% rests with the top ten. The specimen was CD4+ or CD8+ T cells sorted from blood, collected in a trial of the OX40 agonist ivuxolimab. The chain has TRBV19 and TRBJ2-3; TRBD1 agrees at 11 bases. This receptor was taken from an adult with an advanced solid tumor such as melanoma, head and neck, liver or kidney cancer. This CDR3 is CASKKDRGPDTQYF. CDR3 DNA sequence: TGTGCCAGTAAGAAGGACAGGGGGCCAGATACGCAGTATTTT.